Detailed here is one T cell receptor beta chain. Clones were sequenced by immunoSEQ multiplex PCR, and TCRdb holds only the in-frame ones, with some missing. The table shows 150,000 to 200,000 clones, with roughly 83% occurring only once. This specimen comes from a study of cytomegalovirus exposure and HLA in healthy donors. Trimming removed 11 bases from V and 0 bases from J; junction bases left unmatched: 4. There are 13 residues in the CDR3. Germline V lookup: CDR1 MDHEN, CDR2 SYDVKM. Sequenced: PBMCs. V usage is TRBV28 and J usage is TRBJ1-5, with 7 bases aligning to TRBD1. The source of this sequence is a man aged 30 to 45 in good health and CMV-seropositive. The CDR3 region has the DNA TGTGCCTTGGGACAGAATAGCAATCAGCCCCAGCATTTT. The encoded protein is CALGQNSNQPQHF.